Reported below is one TCR beta chain. Evenly divided among several immunoSEQ plates was the genomic DNA of each subset. Libraries were prepared by immunoSEQ multiplex PCR; TCRdb keeps only in-frame clonotypes and omits some of them. The data show approximately 1,500,000 clones, 95% to 99% seen once. The data belong to a study of shared clonotypes between healthy human individuals. Background on the study: CD4 naive and CD4 memory each took three plates per donor, while CD8 naive took two and CD8 memory one.

V dropped 1 base and J dropped 1 base, with 4 bases sitting between them. The CDR3 consists of 13 residues. From germline, CDR1 is SGHAT and CDR2 FQNNGV. The chain carries TRBV11-2 and TRBJ1-1; D is uncertain. The sequence was collected from a man younger than 40 in good health. The sample consisted of naive CD4+ T cells sorted from blood. Described subset: CD45RA+ positively selected. This chain's CDR3 is CASSLVPNTEAFF. DNA of the CDR3: TGTGCCAGCAGCTTAGTCCCGAACACTGAAGCTTTCTTT.